This TCR beta chain was found in a study of identical twins. V was clipped by 0 bases and J by 3 bases, with 12 bases between them. Germline CDR1 GTSNPN, CDR2 SVGIG (reference sequence). The CDR3 contains 16 residues. TCRdb reprocessed the 5' RACE reads via MiXCR and lists one record per CDR3 protein. The sample includes roughly 690,000 distinct CDR3 sequences, approximately 6% seen only once; the top ten take under 2%. The chain carries TRBV30 and TRBJ2-6; the D gene is possibly TRBD2 (5 bases). The source of this sequence is a man aged 18 to 35 in good health. The sample was naive T cells sorted from blood. CDR3 bases: TGTGCCTGGAGTGTACCAACGGGGAGTGGGGCCAACGTCCTGACTTTC. The encoded protein is CAWSVPTGSGANVLTF.